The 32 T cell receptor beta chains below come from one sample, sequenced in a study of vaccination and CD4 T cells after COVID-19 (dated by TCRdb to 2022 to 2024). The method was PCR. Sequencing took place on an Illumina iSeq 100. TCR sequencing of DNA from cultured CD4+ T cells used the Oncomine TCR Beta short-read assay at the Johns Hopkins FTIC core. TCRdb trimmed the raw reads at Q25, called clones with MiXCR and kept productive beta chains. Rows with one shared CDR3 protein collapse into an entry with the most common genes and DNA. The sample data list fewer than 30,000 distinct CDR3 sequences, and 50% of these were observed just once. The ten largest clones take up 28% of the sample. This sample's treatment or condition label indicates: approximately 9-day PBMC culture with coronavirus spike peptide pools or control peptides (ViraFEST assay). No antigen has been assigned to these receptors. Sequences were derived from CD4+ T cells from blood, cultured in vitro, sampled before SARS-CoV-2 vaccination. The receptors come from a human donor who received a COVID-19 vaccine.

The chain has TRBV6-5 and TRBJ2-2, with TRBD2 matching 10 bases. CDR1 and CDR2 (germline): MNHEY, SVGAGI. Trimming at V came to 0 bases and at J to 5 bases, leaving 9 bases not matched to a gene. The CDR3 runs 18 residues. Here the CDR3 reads CASSYSTLSSGGTGELFF. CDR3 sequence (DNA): TGTGCCAGCAGTTACTCGACTTTATCTAGCGGGGGAACCGGGGAGCTGTTTTTT.

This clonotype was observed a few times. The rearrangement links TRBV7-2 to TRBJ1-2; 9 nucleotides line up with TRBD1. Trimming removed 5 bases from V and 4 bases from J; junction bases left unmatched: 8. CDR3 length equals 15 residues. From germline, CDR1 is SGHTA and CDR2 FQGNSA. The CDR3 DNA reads TGTGCCAGCAGCCCCCCCGGGACAGGGACCTATGGCTACACCTTC. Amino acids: CASSPPGTGTYGYTF. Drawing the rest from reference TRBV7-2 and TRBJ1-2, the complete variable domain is GAGVSQSPSNKVTEKGKDVELRCDPISGHTALYWYRQSLGQGLEFLIYFQGNSAPDKSGLPSDRFSAERTGGSVSTLTIQRTQQEDSAVYLCASSPPGTGTYGYTFGSGTRLTVV.

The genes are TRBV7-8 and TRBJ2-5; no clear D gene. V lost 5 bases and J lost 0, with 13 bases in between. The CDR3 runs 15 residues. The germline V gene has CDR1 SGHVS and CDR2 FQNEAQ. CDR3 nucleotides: TGTGCCAGCAGCCGGACCCCACGGTACCAAGAGACCCAGTACTTC. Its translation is CASSRTPRYQETQYF.

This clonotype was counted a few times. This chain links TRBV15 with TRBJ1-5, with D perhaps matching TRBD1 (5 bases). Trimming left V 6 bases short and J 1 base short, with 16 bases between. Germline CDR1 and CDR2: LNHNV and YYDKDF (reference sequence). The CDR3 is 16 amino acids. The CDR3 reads CATRPKRDRSNQPQHF. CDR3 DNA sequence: TGTGCCACCAGGCCCAAGAGGGACCGAAGCAATCAGCCCCAGCATTTT.

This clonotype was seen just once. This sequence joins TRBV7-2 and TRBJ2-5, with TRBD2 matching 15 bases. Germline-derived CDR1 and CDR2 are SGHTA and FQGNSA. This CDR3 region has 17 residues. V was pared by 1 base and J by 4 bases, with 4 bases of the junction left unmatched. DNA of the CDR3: TGTGCCAGCAGCTTAGGTCCGGGACTAGCGGGGGGAGAGACCCAGTACTTC. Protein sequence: CASSLGPGLAGGETQYF. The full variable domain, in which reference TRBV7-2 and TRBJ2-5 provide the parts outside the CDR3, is GAGVSQSPSNKVTEKGKDVELRCDPISGHTALYWYRQSLGQGLEFLIYFQGNSAPDKSGLPSDRFSAERTGGSVSTLTIQRTQQEDSAVYLCASSLGPGLAGGETQYFGPGTRLLVL.

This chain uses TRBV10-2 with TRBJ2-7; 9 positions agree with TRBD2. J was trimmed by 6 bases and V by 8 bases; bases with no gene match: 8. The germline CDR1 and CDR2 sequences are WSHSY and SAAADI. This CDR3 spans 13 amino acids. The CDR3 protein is CASGGTSLTEQYF. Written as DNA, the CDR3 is TGCGCCAGCGGGGGGACTAGCCTCACCGAGCAGTACTTC.

The DNA for the CDR3 is TGTGCCAGCAGTCGACAGGGCACCTATGGCTACACCTTC. This gives the protein CASSRQGTYGYTF. This chain uses TRBV12-3 or TRBV12-4 with TRBJ1-2; TRBD1 aligns across 7 bases. This CDR3 has 13 residues. J lost 4 bases, V lost 5 bases, and 4 bases had no gene match.

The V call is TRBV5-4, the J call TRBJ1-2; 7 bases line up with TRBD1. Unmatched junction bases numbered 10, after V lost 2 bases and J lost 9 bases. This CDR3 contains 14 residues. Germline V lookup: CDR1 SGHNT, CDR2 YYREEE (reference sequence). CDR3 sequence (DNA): TGTGCCAGCAGCTTTAAACAGGGGACGGTCAGCTACACCTTC. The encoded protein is CASSFKQGTVSYTF.

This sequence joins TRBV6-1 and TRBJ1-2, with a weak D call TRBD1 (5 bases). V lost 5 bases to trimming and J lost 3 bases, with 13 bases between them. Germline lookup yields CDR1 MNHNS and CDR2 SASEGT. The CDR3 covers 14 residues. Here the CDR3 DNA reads TGTGCCAGCAGTCATTACAGGATTGACTATGGCTACACCTTC. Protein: CASSHYRIDYGYTF.

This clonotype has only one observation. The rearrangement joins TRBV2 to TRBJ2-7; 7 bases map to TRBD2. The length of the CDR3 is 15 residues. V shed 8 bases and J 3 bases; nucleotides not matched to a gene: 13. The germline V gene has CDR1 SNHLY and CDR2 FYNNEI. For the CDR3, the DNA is TGTGCCAGCGGGGAGGGCGGGGGACCCAACTACGAGCAGTACTTC. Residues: CASGEGGGPNYEQYF.

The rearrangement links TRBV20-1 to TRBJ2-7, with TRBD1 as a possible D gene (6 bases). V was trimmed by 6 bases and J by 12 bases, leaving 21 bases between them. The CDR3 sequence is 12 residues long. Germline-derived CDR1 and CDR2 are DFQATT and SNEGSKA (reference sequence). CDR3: CSASANNREGYF. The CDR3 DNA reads TGCAGTGCAAGTGCAAACAACAGGGAAGGGTACTTC.

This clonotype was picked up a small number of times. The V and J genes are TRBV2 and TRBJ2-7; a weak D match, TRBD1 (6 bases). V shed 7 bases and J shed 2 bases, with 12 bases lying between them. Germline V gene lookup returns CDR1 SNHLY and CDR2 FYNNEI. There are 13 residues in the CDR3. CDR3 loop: CASKRTATYEQYF. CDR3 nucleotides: TGTGCCAGCAAGCGGACAGCAACCTACGAGCAGTACTTC.

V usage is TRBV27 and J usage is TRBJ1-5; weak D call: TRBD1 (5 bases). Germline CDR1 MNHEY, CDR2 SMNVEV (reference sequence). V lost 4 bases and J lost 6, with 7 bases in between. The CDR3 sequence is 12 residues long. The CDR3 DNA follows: TGTGCCAGCAGTTCTGGGGGTCAGCCCCAGCATTTT. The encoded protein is CASSSGGQPQHF.

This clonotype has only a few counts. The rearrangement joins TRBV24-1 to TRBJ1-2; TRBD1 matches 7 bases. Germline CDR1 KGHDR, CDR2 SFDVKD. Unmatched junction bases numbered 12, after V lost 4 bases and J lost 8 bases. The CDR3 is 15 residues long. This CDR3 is CATSDPGQILGGYTF. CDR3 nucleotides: TGTGCCACCAGTGACCCGGGACAGATATTGGGGGGCTACACCTTC.

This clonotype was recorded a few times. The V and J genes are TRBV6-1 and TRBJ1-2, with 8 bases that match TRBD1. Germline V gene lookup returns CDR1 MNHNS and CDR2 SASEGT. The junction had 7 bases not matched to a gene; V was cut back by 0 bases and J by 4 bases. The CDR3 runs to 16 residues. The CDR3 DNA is TGTGCCAGCAGTGAAGCTCGGACAGGGCTTGGCTATGGCTACACCTTC. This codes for CASSEARTGLGYGYTF.

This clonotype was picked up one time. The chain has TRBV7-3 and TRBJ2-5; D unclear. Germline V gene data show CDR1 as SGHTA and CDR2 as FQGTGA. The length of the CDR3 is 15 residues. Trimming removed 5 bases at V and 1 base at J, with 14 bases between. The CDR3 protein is CASSPFGRIQETQYF. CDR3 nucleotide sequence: TGTGCCAGCAGCCCCTTTGGGCGGATCCAAGAGACCCAGTACTTC.

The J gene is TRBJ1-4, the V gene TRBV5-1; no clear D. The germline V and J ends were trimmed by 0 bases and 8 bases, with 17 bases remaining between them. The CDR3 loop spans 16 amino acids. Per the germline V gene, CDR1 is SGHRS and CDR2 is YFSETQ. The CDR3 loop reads CASSLDGMTRKEKLFF. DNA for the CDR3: TGCGCCAGCAGCTTGGACGGGATGACGCGAAAGGAAAAACTGTTTTTT.

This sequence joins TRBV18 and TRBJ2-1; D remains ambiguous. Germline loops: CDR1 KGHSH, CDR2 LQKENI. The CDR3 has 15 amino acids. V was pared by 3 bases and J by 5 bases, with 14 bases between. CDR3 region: CASSPFRSRDNEQFF. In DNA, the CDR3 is TGTGCCAGCTCACCGTTCCGGTCAAGGGACAATGAGCAGTTCTTC.

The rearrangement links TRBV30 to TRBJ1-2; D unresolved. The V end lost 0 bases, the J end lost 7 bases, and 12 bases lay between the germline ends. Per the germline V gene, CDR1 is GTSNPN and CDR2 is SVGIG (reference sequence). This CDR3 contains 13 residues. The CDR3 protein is CAWSVGGIPGYTF. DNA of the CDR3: TGTGCCTGGAGTGTAGGCGGAATTCCTGGCTACACCTTC.

CDR3 nucleotides: TGTGCCAGTAGGACCGGGGGATCGGACGCCTCCCAGGCCTACTTC. It specifies CASRTGGSDASQAYF. This chain joins TRBV19 and TRBJ2-7; TRBD2 might be the D (6 bases). Trimming cost V 6 bases and J 13 bases, with 28 bases left between them. Germline V gene sequence: CDR1 LNHDA, CDR2 SQIVND (reference sequence). This CDR3 has 15 amino acids.

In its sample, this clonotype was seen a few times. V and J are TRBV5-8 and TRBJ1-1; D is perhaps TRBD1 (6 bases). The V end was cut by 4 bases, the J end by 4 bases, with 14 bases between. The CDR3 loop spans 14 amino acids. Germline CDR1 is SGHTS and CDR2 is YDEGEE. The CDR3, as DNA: TGTGCCAGCAGCGGAGGGGGGTGGGCCACTGAAGCTTTCTTT. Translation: CASSGGGWATEAFF.

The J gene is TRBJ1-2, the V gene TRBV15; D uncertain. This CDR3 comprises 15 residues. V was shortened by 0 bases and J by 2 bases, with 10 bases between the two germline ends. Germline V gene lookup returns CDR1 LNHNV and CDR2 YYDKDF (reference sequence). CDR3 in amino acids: CATSRDANRNYGYTF. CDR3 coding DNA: TGTGCCACCAGCAGAGATGCGAACAGAAACTATGGCTACACCTTC.

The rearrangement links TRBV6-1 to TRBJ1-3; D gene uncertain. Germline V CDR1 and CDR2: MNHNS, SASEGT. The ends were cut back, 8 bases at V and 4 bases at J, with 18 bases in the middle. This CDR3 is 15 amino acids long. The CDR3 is CASHLTFWSGNTIYF. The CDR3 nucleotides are TGTGCCAGCCACCTTACCTTCTGGAGCGGAAACACCATATATTTT.

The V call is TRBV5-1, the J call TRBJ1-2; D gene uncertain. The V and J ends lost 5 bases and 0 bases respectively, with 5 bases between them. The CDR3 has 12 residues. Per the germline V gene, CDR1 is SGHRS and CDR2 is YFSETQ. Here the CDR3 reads CASRLTNYGYTF. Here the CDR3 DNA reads TGCGCCAGCAGACTAACTAACTATGGCTACACCTTC. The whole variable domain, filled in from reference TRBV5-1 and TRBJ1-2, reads KAGVTQTPRYLIKTRGQQVTLSCSPISGHRSVSWYQQTPGQGLQFLFEYFSETQRNKGNFPGRFSGRQFSNSRSEMNVSTLELGDSALYLCASRLTNYGYTFGSGTRLTVV.

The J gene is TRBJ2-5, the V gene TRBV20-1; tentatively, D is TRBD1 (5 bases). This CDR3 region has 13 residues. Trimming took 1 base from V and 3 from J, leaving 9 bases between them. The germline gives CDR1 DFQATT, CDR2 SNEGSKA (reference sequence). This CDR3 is CSARGGREETQYF. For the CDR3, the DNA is TGCAGTGCTAGAGGTGGCAGGGAAGAGACCCAGTACTTC.

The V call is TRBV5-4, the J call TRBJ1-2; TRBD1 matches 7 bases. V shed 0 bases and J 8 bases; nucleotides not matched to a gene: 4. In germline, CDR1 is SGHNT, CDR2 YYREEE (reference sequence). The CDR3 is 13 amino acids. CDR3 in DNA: TGTGCCAGCAGCTTGGGTAGGGGGCGAGGCTACACCTTC. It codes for CASSLGRGRGYTF.

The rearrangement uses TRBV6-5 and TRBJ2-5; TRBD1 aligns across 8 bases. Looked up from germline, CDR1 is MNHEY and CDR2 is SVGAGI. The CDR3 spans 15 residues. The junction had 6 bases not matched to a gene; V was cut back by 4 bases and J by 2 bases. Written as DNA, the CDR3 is TGTGCCAGCAGTTCTCAGGGGGCAGGGCAAGAGACCCAGTACTTC. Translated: CASSSQGAGQETQYF.

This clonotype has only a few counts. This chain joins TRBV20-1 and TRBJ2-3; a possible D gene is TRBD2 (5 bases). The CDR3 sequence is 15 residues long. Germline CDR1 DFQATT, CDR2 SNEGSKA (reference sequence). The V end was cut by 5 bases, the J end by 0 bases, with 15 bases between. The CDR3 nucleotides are TGCAGTGCTGGATTATCGGGGTTTAGCACAGATACGCAGTATTTT. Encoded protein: CSAGLSGFSTDTQYF.

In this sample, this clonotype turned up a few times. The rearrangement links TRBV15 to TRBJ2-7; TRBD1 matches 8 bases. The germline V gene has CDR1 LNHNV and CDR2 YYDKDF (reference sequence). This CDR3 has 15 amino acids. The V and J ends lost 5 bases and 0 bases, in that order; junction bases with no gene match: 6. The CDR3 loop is CATSQPGQVSYEQYF. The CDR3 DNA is TGTGCCACCAGCCAACCGGGACAGGTCTCCTACGAGCAGTACTTC.

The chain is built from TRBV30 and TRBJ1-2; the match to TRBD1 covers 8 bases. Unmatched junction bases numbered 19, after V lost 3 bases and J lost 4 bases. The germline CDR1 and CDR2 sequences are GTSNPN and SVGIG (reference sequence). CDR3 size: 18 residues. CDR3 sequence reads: CAWSEAQETGGPPYGYTF. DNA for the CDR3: TGTGCCTGGAGCGAAGCGCAAGAAACAGGGGGTCCCCCCTATGGCTACACCTTC.

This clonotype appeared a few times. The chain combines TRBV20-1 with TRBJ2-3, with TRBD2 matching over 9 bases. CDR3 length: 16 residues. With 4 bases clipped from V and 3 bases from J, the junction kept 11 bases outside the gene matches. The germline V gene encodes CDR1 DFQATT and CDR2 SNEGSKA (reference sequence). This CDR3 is CSATNPATSGTDTQYF. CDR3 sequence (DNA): TGCAGTGCTACTAATCCTGCGACTAGCGGAACAGATACGCAGTATTTT.

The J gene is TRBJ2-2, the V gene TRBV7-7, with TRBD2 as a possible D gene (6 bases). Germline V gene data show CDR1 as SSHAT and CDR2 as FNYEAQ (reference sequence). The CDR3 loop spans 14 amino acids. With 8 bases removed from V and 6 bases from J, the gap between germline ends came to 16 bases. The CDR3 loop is CASARQGGAGELFF. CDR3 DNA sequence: TGTGCCAGCGCGCGGCAGGGAGGTGCCGGGGAGCTGTTTTTT.